Each of the 12 T cell receptor beta chains below was sequenced from the same sample in a study of T cell repertoires in cytomegalovirus infection (dated by TCRdb to the late 2010s). Their specific antigens are unknown. The treatment or condition tag for this specimen amounts to: in vitro stimulation with specific CMV peptide epitopes to enrich CMV-specific T cells. Sequencing instrument: Illumina HiSeq 1500. TCRdb trimmed the raw reads at Q25, called clones with MiXCR and kept productive beta chains. Rows merge per CDR3 protein into single entries with the most common DNA and genes. This sample holds approximately 730,000 distinct CDR3 sequences; 30% to 40% were observed only once. The leading ten clones occupy roughly 18% of the sample. The specimen comprised cultured PBMCs, sampled from culture after CMV antigen stimulation. The receptors here all came from a human donor in good health (CMV status not recorded). Some clones in this sample may be carry-over from other donors' samples.

CDR3 in amino acids: CASSYGGAGGPYNEQFF. The CDR3 coding sequence is TGTGCCAGCAGTTACGGGGGAGCGGGGGGGCCTTATAATGAGCAGTTCTTC. The V and J genes are TRBV6-8 and TRBJ2-1; 10 nucleotides match TRBD2. The CDR3 has 17 amino acids. V lost 2 bases and J lost 7; bases outside the gene matches: 11. From germline, CDR1 is MNHGY and CDR2 SAAAGT.

This clonotype was detected a few times. This sequence joins TRBV12-3 or TRBV12-4 and TRBJ1-2; 8 bases fit TRBD1. Trimming at V came to 4 bases and at J to 1 base, leaving 8 bases not matched to a gene. The CDR3 covers 16 residues. The chain's CDR3 is CASSSGQVVLNYGYTF. In nucleotides, the CDR3 is TGTGCCAGCAGTTCGGGACAGGTCGTACTTAACTATGGCTACACCTTC.

This chain links TRBV18 with TRBJ1-5; D is uncertain. V was pared by 3 bases and J by 4 bases, with 13 bases between. Germline V gene sequence: CDR1 KGHSH, CDR2 LQKENI. The CDR3 consists of 15 residues. For the CDR3, the DNA is TGTGCCAGCTCACCCGCGTTAGGGTATAATCAGCCCCAGCATTTT. It specifies CASSPALGYNQPQHF.

The chain links TRBV7-9 to TRBJ2-5; 8 bases fit TRBD2. Germline V CDR1 and CDR2: SEHNR, FQNEAQ (reference sequence). There are 15 residues in the CDR3. V trimming: 5 bases; J trimming: 5 bases; junction bases outside the gene matches: 10. The CDR3 loop is CASSGQAGARETQYF. For the CDR3, the DNA is TGTGCCAGCAGCGGTCAAGCGGGAGCGCGGGAGACCCAGTACTTC. The variable domain in full, with the rest retrieved from reference TRBV7-9 and TRBJ2-5, is DTGVSQNPRHKITKRGQNVTFRCDPISEHNRLYWYRQTLGQGPEFLTYFQNEAQLEKSRLLSDRFSAERPKGSFSTLEIQRTEQGDSAMYLCASSGQAGARETQYFGPGTRLLVL.

A single count supports this clonotype. This chain connects TRBV28 to TRBJ2-3, with 7 bases aligning to TRBD1. Germline V CDR1 and CDR2: MDHEN, SYDVKM. The CDR3 contains 15 residues. Trimming took 4 bases from V and 4 from J; bases not matched to a gene: 8. In nucleotides, the CDR3 is TGTGCCAGCAGTTCCATCGACAGGGACGCAGATACGCAGTATTTT. It specifies CASSSIDRDADTQYF.

This clonotype was seen many times. The J gene is TRBJ2-7, the V gene TRBV7-2; TRBD2 is a possible D gene (6 bases). There are 13 residues in the CDR3. Trimming stripped 1 base from V and 2 bases from J, with 6 bases between. Germline CDR1 SGHTA, CDR2 FQGNSA. CDR3 sequence reads: CASSLGRAYEQYF. CDR3 coding DNA: TGTGCCAGCAGCTTAGGGAGGGCCTACGAGCAGTACTTC.

V and J are TRBV28 and TRBJ2-7; TRBD2 aligns across 9 bases. Germline V CDR1 and CDR2: MDHEN, SYDVKM. This CDR3 is 12 amino acids long. The trim removed 3 bases at V and 13 bases at J, leaving 7 bases unmatched. The CDR3: CASSFSGGTGYF. The CDR3 nucleotides are TGTGCCAGCAGTTTTAGCGGGGGCACCGGTTACTTC.

This clonotype was seen at least ten times. This chain connects TRBV7-2 to TRBJ1-4; D remains unclear. V shed 1 base and J shed 5 bases, with 11 bases lying between them. This CDR3 has 15 residues. Germline CDR1 reads SGHTA; CDR2 reads FQGNSA. The CDR3 loop is CASSLVGRRNEKLFF. The CDR3 DNA is TGTGCCAGCAGCTTAGTGGGGAGGAGGAATGAAAAACTGTTTTTT.

This sequence joins TRBV7-2 and TRBJ1-2, with D uncertain. CDR1 SGHTA and CDR2 FQGNSA come from the germline V gene. Trimming shortened V by 0 bases and J by 3 bases, and 11 bases separated the two germline ends. CDR3 size: 15 residues. CDR3 DNA: TGTGCCAGCAGCTTAGCGTACAGCGGTGACTATGGCTACACCTTC. This translates into CASSLAYSGDYGYTF.

The chain links TRBV20-1 to TRBJ2-3; 7 nucleotides agree with TRBD2. The ends lost 1 base at V and 8 bases at J; junction bases unmatched: 9. The CDR3 is 14 amino acids. CDR1 DFQATT and CDR2 SNEGSKA come from the germline V gene (reference sequence). The CDR3, as DNA: TGCAGTGCTAGAGGGGGACTCTGGGGGGGTACGCAGTATTTT. Protein sequence: CSARGGLWGGTQYF.

This clonotype was seen a few times. The rearrangement links TRBV10-2 to TRBJ1-5, with D hard to call. Germline V CDR1 and CDR2: WSHSY, SAAADI. The CDR3 totals 11 residues. V dropped 10 bases and J dropped 10 bases, with 14 bases sitting between them. The CDR3: CATGGNFPQHF. For the CDR3, the DNA is TGCGCCACAGGCGGGAACTTTCCCCAGCATTTT.

This clonotype has a handful of counts. The CDR3: CASSLMAGSDTQYF. The CDR3 DNA sequence: TGTGCCAGCAGCTTGATGGCGGGGTCAGATACGCAGTATTTT. The chain uses TRBV5-5 and TRBJ2-3; possibly TRBD2 for D (6 bases). Trimming took 1 base from V and 4 from J, leaving 10 bases between them. The CDR3 length is 14 residues. Germline CDR1 SGHKS, CDR2 YYEKEE (reference sequence).